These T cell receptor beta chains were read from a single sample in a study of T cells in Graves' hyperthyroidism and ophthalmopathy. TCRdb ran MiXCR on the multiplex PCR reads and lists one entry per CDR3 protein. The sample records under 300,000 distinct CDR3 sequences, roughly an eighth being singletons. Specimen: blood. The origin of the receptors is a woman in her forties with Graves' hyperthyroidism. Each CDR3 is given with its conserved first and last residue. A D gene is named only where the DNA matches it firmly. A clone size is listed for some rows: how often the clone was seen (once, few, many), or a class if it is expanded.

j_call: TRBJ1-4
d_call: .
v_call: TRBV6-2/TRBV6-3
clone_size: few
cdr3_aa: CASTRRVGEGEKLFF
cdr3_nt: TGTGCCAGCACCCGACGAGTTGGGGAAGGGGAAAAACTGTTTTTT

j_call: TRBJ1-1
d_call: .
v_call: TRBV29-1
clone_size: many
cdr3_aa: CSVGGTANTEAFF
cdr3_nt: TGCAGCGTTGGTGGGACGGCTAACACTGAAGCTTTCTTT

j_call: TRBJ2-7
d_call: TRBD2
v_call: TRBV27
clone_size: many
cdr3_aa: CSSGSGYEQYF
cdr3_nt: TGTTCGAGCGGGAGCGGATACGAGCAGTACTTC

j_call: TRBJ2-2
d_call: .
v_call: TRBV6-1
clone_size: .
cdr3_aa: CASRTTISGELFF
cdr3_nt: TGTGCCAGCAGGACGACTATTTCGGGGGAGCTGTTTTTT

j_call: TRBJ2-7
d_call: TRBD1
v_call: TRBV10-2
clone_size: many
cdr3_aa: CAASRDSLSGEQYF
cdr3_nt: TGCGCCGCATCCCGGGACAGTTTATCGGGCGAGCAGTACTTC

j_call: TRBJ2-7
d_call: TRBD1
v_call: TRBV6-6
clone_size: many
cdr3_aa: CASSYSRGLGEQYF
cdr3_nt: TGTGCCAGCAGTTACTCCAGGGGGCTTGGTGAGCAGTACTTC

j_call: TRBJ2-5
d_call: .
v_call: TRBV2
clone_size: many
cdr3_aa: CASSVLETQYF
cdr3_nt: TGTGCCAGCAGTGTCCTAGAGACCCAGTACTTC

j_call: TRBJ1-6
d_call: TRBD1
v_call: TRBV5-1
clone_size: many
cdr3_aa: CASSLANDRDRGTYNSPLHF
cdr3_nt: TGCGCCAGCAGCTTGGCCAACGACAGGGACCGAGGCACCTATAATTCACCCCTCCACTTT

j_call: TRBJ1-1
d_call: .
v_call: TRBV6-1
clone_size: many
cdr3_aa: CASSLQLNTEAFF
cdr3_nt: TGTGCCAGCAGTCTACAACTGAACACTGAAGCTTTCTTT

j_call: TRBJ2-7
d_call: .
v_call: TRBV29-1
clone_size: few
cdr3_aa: CSVVIGGLGDEQYF
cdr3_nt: TGCAGCGTTGTCATTGGGGGTCTGGGGGACGAGCAGTACTTC

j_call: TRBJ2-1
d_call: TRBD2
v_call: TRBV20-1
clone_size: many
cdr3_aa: CSARDYSSYNEQFF
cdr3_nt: TGCAGTGCGAGGGACTACAGCTCCTACAATGAGCAGTTCTTC

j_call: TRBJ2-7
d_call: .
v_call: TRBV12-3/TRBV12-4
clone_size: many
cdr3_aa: CASSTTSSYEQYF
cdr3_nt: TGTGCCAGCAGTACTACTAGCTCCTACGAGCAGTACTTC

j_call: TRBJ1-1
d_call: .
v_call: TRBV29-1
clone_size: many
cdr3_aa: CSGVHRMNTEAFF
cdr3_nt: TGCAGCGGGGTACATCGTATGAACACTGAAGCTTTCTTT

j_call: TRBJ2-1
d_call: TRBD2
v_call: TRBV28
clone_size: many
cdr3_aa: CASRGIAGGRRFF
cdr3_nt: TGTGCCAGCAGGGGGATAGCGGGAGGCCGTCGGTTCTTC

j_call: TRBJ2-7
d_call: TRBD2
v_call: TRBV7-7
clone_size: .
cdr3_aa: CASSSVAGEAAEQYF
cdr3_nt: TGTGCTAGCAGCTCGGTAGCGGGAGAAGCTGCCGAGCAGTACTTC

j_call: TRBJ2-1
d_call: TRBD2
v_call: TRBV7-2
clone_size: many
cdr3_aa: CASSETSGRPLGEQFF
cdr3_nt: TGTGCCAGCAGCGAGACTAGCGGGAGGCCATTGGGGGAGCAGTTCTTC

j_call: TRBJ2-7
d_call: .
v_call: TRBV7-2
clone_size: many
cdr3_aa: CASSPGDRRRYEQYF
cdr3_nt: TGTGCCAGCAGCCCCGGGGACCGGAGAAGGTACGAGCAGTACTTC

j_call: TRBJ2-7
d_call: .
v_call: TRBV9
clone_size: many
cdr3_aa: CASSAQAGVSYEQYF
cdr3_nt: TGTGCCAGCAGCGCCCAAGCTGGGGTTTCCTACGAGCAGTACTTC

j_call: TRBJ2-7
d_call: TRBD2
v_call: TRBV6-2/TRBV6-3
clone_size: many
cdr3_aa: CASRPIPSGISYEQYF
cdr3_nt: TGTGCCAGCAGGCCTATCCCTAGCGGGATATCCTACGAGCAGTACTTC

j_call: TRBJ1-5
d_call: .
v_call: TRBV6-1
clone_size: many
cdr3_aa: CASSEWEDQPQHF
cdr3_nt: TGTGCCAGCAGTGAATGGGAAGATCAGCCCCAGCATTTT